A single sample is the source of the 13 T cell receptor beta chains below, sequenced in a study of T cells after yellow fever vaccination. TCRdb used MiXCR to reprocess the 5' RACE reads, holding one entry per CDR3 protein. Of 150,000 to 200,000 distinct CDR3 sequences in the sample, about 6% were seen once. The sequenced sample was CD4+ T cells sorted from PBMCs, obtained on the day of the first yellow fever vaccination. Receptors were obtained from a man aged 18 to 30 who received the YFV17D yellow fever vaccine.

CDR3 nucleotide sequence: TGTGCAACCTCTCGGGGGGGGAGCTCCTACAATGAGCAGTTCTTC. Protein product: CATSRGGSSYNEQFF. The J gene is TRBJ2-1, the V gene TRBV9; the match to TRBD2 covers 8 bases. CDR1 and CDR2 from the germline V gene are SGDLS and YYNGEE. The CDR3 spans 15 residues. The full variable domain, completed using reference TRBV9 and TRBJ2-1, is DSGVTQTPKHLITATGQRVTLRCSPRSGDLSVYWYQQSLDQGLQFLIQYYNGEERAKGNILERFSAQQFPDLHSELNLSSLELGDSALYFCATSRGGSSYNEQFFGPGTRLTVL.

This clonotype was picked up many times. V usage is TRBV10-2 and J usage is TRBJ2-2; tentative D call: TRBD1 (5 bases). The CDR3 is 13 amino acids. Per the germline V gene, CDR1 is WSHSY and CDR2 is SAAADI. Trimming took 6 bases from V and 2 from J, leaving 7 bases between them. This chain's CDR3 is CASRQDNTGELFF. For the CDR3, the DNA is TGCGCCAGCAGACAGGATAACACCGGGGAGCTGTTTTTT.

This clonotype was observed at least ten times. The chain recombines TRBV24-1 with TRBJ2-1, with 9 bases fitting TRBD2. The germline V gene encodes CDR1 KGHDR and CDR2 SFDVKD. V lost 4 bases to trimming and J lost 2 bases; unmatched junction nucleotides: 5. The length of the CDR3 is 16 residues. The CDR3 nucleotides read TGTGCCACCAGTGACAATAGCGGGGGCGCCTACAATGAGCAGTTCTTC. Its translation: CATSDNSGGAYNEQFF.

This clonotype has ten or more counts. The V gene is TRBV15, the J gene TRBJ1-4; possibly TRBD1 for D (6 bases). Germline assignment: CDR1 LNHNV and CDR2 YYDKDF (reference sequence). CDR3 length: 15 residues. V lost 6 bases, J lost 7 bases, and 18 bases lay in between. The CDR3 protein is CATRTGQYRGEKLFF. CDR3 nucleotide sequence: TGTGCCACCAGAACAGGGCAGTACCGGGGTGAAAAACTGTTTTTT.

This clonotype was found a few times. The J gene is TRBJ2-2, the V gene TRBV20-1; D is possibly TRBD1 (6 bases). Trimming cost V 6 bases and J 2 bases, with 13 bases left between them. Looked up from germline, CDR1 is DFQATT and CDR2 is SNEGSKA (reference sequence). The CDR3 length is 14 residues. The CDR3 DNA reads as TGCAGTGCCAGCGGACAGCAAAACACCGGGGAGCTGTTTTTT. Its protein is CSASGQQNTGELFF.

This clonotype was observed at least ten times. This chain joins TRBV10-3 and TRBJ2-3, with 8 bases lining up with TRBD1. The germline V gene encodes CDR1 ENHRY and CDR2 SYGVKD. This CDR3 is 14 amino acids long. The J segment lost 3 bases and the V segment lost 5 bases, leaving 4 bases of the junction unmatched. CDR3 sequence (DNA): TGTGCCATCAGTAACAGGGGGACAACAGATACGCAGTATTTT. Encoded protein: CAISNRGTTDTQYF.

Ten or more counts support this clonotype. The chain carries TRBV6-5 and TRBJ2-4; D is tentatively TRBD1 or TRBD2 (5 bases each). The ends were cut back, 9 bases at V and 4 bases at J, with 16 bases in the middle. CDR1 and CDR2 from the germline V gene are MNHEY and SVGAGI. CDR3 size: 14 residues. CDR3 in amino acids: CASQPRDGKNIQYF. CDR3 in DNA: TGTGCCAGTCAACCCCGGGACGGTAAAAACATTCAGTACTTC.

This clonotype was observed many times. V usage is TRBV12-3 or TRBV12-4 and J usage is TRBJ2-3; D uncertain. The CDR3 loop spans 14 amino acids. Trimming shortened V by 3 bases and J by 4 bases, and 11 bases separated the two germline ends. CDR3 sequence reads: CASSLMSPPDTQYF. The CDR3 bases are TGTGCCAGCAGTTTGATGAGCCCCCCAGATACGCAGTATTTT.

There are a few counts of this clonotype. The CDR3 sequence: CASSVSLAGKETQYF. For the CDR3, the DNA is TGCGCCAGCAGCGTATCACTAGCGGGGAAAGAGACCCAGTACTTC. J is TRBJ2-5 and V is TRBV4-3; 10 bases are shared with TRBD2. The CDR3 is 15 residues long. Unmatched junction bases numbered 6, after V lost 5 bases and J lost 3 bases. Germline V gene lookup returns CDR1 LGHNA and CDR2 YSLEER.

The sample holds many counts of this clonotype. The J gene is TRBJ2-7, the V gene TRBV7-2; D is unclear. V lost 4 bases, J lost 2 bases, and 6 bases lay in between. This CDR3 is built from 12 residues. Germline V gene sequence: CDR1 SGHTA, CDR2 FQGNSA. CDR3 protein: CASSSPPYEQYF. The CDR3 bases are TGTGCCAGCAGCTCCCCACCCTACGAGCAGTACTTC.

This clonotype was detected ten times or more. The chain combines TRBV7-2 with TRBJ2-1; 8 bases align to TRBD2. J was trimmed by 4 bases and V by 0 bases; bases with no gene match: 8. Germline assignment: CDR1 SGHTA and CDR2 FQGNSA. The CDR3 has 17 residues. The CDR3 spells CASSLASGALKYNEQFF. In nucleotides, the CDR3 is TGTGCCAGCAGCTTAGCTAGCGGGGCCCTTAAGTACAATGAGCAGTTCTTC.

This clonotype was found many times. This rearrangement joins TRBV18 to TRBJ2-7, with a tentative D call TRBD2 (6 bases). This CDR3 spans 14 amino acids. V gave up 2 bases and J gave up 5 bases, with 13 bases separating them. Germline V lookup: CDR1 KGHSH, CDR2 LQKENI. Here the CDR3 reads CASSPMREAHEQYF. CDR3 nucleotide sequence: TGTGCCAGCTCACCAATGAGGGAGGCCCACGAGCAGTACTTC.

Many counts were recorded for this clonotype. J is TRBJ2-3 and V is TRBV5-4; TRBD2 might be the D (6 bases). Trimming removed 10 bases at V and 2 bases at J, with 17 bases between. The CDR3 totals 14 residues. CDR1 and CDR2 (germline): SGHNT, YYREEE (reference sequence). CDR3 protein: CAATIGGNTDTQYF. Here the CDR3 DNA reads TGTGCCGCGACAATTGGGGGGAACACAGATACGCAGTATTTT.